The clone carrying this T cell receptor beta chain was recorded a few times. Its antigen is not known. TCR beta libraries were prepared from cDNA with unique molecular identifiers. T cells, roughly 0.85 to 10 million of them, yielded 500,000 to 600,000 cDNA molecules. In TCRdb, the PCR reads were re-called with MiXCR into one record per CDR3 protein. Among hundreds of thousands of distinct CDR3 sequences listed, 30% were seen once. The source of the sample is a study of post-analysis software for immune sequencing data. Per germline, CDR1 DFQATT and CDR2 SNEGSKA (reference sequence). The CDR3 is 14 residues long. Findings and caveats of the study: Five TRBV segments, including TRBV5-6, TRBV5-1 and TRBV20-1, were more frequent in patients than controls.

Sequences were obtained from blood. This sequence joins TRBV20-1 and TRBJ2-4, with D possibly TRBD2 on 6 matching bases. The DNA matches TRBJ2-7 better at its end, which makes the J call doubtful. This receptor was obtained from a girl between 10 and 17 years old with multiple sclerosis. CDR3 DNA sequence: TGCAGTGCTCTTAATCGGGCCGGGGGAACCGAGCAGTACTTC. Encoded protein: CSALNRAGGTEQYF.